This is a list of T cell receptor beta chains from one sample in a study of blood T cells in healthy people across ages. TCRdb reanalysed the 5' RACE reads using MiXCR and keeps one entry per CDR3 protein. This sample has hundreds of thousands of distinct CDR3 sequences, with approximately 21% found just once. The sequencing input was blood. Receptor source: an older man in good health. Both conserved end residues are part of each CDR3. The D gene is left open where the match is weak. The listing skips clone size in some rows; elsewhere it reads once, few, many or a size class.

J gene: TRBJ2-3; CDR3 length: 16; D gene: TRBD2; clone size: .; V gene: TRBV6-1; CDR3 DNA: TGTGCCAGCAGTGAGCCCGGGACTAGCGGGAAGAGTACGCAGTATTTT; CDR3 protein: CASSEPGTSGKSTQYF
J gene: TRBJ2-5; CDR3 length: 17; D gene: TRBD2; clone size: few; V gene: TRBV20-1; CDR3 DNA: TGCAGTGCTAGAGAGAGACTAGCGGGAGAATTTCGAGAGACCCAGTACTTC; CDR3 protein: CSARERLAGEFRETQYF
J gene: TRBJ2-2; CDR3 length: 16; D gene: TRBD1; clone size: .; V gene: TRBV24-1; CDR3 DNA: TGTGCCACCAGTGATGGGCGGACAGGCGGCACCGGGGAGCTGTTTTTT; CDR3 protein: CATSDGRTGGTGELFF
J gene: TRBJ2-7; CDR3 length: 14; D gene: TRBD1; clone size: .; V gene: TRBV5-4; CDR3 DNA: TGTGCCAGCAGCGTGGACAGGGGGAATTACGAGCAGTACTTC; CDR3 protein: CASSVDRGNYEQYF
J gene: TRBJ2-5; CDR3 length: 11; D gene: .; clone size: few; V gene: TRBV10-3; CDR3 DNA: TGTGCCATCAGCGTTAACGGGGAGCAGTACTTC; CDR3 protein: CAISVNGEQYF
J gene: TRBJ1-2; CDR3 length: 13; D gene: .; clone size: .; V gene: TRBV20-1; CDR3 DNA: TGCAGTGCTAGTCATGTCAGAGCCTATGGCTACACCTTC; CDR3 protein: CSASHVRAYGYTF
J gene: TRBJ2-7; CDR3 length: 14; D gene: .; clone size: few; V gene: TRBV19; CDR3 DNA: TGTGCCAGTAGTATTCGGGGGTTCTCCTACGAGCAGTACTTC; CDR3 protein: CASSIRGFSYEQYF
J gene: TRBJ2-3; CDR3 length: 14; D gene: TRBD1; clone size: few; V gene: TRBV7-9; CDR3 DNA: TGTGCCAGCAGCTTCTACAGGGGTCAAGATACGCAGTATTTT; CDR3 protein: CASSFYRGQDTQYF
J gene: TRBJ2-5; CDR3 length: 13; D gene: .; clone size: many; V gene: TRBV7-2; CDR3 DNA: TGTGCCAGCAGCTTAGGGCTAAAAGAGACCCAGTACTTC; CDR3 protein: CASSLGLKETQYF
J gene: TRBJ2-3; CDR3 length: 18; D gene: TRBD1; clone size: .; V gene: TRBV29-1; CDR3 DNA: TGCAGCGTTGAAGATCATCGGGACAGGGGGCGCCCCACAGATACGCAGTATTTT; CDR3 protein: CSVEDHRDRGRPTDTQYF
J gene: TRBJ2-2; CDR3 length: 14; D gene: .; clone size: few; V gene: TRBV7-9; CDR3 DNA: TGTGCCAGCAGCTTAGTGGTGGGGAACGGGGAGCTGTTTTTT; CDR3 protein: CASSLVVGNGELFF
J gene: TRBJ2-6; CDR3 length: 19; D gene: TRBD2; clone size: few; V gene: TRBV28; CDR3 DNA: TGTGCCAGCAAGGGGAGGGACGCGCTCCCAACCTCTGGGGCCAACGTCCTGACTTTC; CDR3 protein: CASKGRDALPTSGANVLTF
J gene: TRBJ2-4; CDR3 length: 15; D gene: .; clone size: few; V gene: TRBV5-1; CDR3 DNA: TGCGCCAGCAGCTTGGTTGCCGGGGGCAAAAACATTCAGTACTTC; CDR3 protein: CASSLVAGGKNIQYF
J gene: TRBJ2-7; CDR3 length: 19; D gene: TRBD2; clone size: many; V gene: TRBV28; CDR3 DNA: TGTGCCAGCAGTTATTCCGGGCTAGCGGGAAACCGATTAATCTACGAGCAGTACTTC; CDR3 protein: CASSYSGLAGNRLIYEQYF
J gene: TRBJ2-1; CDR3 length: 13; D gene: TRBD2; clone size: .; V gene: TRBV14; CDR3 DNA: TGTGCCGGCAGCCGGGACTACTACAATGAGCAGTTCTTC; CDR3 protein: CAGSRDYYNEQFF
J gene: TRBJ2-7; CDR3 length: 15; D gene: .; clone size: once; V gene: TRBV7-2; CDR3 DNA: TGTGCCAGCAGCGGCGCCGGCGGAGCCTTCTCCGAGCAGTACTTC; CDR3 protein: CASSGAGGAFSEQYF